This T cell receptor (beta chain) was observed in a study of tumor-infiltrating lymphocytes in primary liver carcinoma. Background on the study: Patients were both men and women, whose ages ran from 30 to 69 years. Roughly 3.65 to 8 million productive TCRbeta reads were obtained per sample, with similar numbers across tissue types.

CDR1 is SGHAT and CDR2 is FQNNGV in the germline V gene. The CDR3 totals 16 residues. The V end lost 5 bases, the J end lost 8 bases, and 21 bases lay between the germline ends. As to this clonotype: The antigen is not known.

Study-level results: Tumors had a top-250-clone fraction that was significantly higher than blood (p = 0.039).

TCR beta cDNA was made from 500 ng total RNA with a constant-region primer. TCR beta libraries came from three nested multiplex PCR rounds using slightly modified ARM-PCR. Each of the first two PCR rounds ran approximately 9 cycles with TRBV1-TRBV30 forward and C-beta reverse primers. TCRdb called the multiplex PCR reads again in MiXCR, with one record for every CDR3 protein. The sample holds some 20,000 distinct CDR3 sequences, around three quarters seen once. Starting material for RNA and DNA co-extraction consisted of roughly 19-30 mg of unsorted bulk tissue. All of the tumor samples contained over 90% viable tumor cells.

This receptor was taken from a woman between 25 and 40 years old with primary liver carcinoma and hepatitis B virus infection. The source material was liver tumor tissue from sampling region 4. Subset denoted: tumor region T4, right-lateral pole. The chain couples TRBV11-2 to TRBJ2-2; D remains unclear. This chain's CDR3 is CASSHDPQLNSGELFF. In nucleotides, the CDR3 is TGTGCCAGCAGCCACGATCCCCAATTGAACAGTGGGGAGCTGTTTTTT.